The rows below give T cell receptor beta chains drawn from one sample of a study of cytomegalovirus exposure and HLA in healthy donors. Profiling relied on immunoSEQ multiplex PCR, and the TCRdb table lists in-frame clones only, not all of them. This sample has roughly 190,000 clones, with roughly four fifths found just once. The sequencing input was PBMCs. The receptors were sampled from a woman in her thirties in good health and CMV-seropositive. Both conserved end residues are part of each CDR3. The order of the fields is CDR3 protein, CDR3 DNA, D gene, CDR3 length, clone size, J gene, V gene. A D gene is named only where the DNA matches it firmly. Expanded clones are given a class, and other clones once, few, many or no size at all.

CDR3aa: CASSVHGRAKYEQYF; CDR3nt: TGTGCCAGCAGTGTTCACGGGAGGGCCAAGTACGAGCAGTACTTC; d_gene: TRBD2; len: 15; abundance: once; j_gene: TRBJ2-7; v_gene: TRBV6-1
CDR3aa: CASSITSGGYNEQFF; CDR3nt: TGTGCCAGCAGCATTACTAGCGGGGGTTACAATGAGCAGTTCTTC; d_gene: TRBD2; len: 15; abundance: few; j_gene: TRBJ2-1; v_gene: TRBV7-2
CDR3aa: CASSSHGNTIYF; CDR3nt: TGTGCCAGCAGCTCCCATGGAAACACCATATATTTT; d_gene: NA; len: 12; abundance: NA; j_gene: TRBJ1-3; v_gene: TRBV7-9
CDR3aa: CASRAHRGLDGYTF; CDR3nt: TGTGCCAGCAGGGCCCACAGGGGGCTTGATGGCTACACCTTC; d_gene: TRBD1; len: 14; abundance: once; j_gene: TRBJ1-2; v_gene: TRBV6-1
CDR3aa: CASSLKGTGTTQPQHF; CDR3nt: TGTGCCAGCTCCCTGAAGGGGACCGGGACAACTCAGCCCCAGCATTTT; d_gene: NA; len: 16; abundance: few; j_gene: TRBJ1-5; v_gene: TRBV18
CDR3aa: CASSSPGQSNYGYTF; CDR3nt: TGTGCCAGCAGTTCCCCGGGACAGTCTAACTATGGCTACACCTTC; d_gene: TRBD1; len: 15; abundance: NA; j_gene: TRBJ1-2; v_gene: TRBV28
CDR3aa: CASSEAKTVNPYEQYF; CDR3nt: TGTGCCAGCAGTGAAGCCAAGACAGTGAACCCCTACGAGCAGTACTTC; d_gene: NA; len: 16; abundance: NA; j_gene: TRBJ2-7; v_gene: TRBV2
CDR3aa: CASSEAVRGEQYF; CDR3nt: TGTGCCAGCAGTGAAGCTGTGCGAGGGGAGCAGTACTTC; d_gene: NA; len: 13; abundance: NA; j_gene: TRBJ2-7; v_gene: TRBV2
CDR3aa: CATRRTATNYGYTF; CDR3nt: TGTGCCACTCGGCGGACAGCAACTAACTATGGCTACACCTTC; d_gene: NA; len: 14; abundance: once; j_gene: TRBJ1-2; v_gene: TRBV10-3
CDR3aa: CASSQDEGSGRDEQFF; CDR3nt: TGTGCCAGCAGCCAAGATGAGGGTAGCGGGAGGGATGAGCAGTTCTTC; d_gene: TRBD2; len: 16; abundance: NA; j_gene: TRBJ2-1; v_gene: TRBV4-2
CDR3aa: CASSSTGTSRDNEQFF; CDR3nt: TGTGCCAGCAGCTCCACCGGGACTAGCAGAGACAATGAGCAGTTCTTC; d_gene: TRBD2; len: 16; abundance: few; j_gene: TRBJ2-1; v_gene: TRBV5-6
CDR3aa: CASSSTTGNPEAFF; CDR3nt: TGCGCCAGCAGTTCCACGACAGGGAACCCTGAAGCTTTCTTT; d_gene: TRBD1; len: 14; abundance: few; j_gene: TRBJ1-1; v_gene: TRBV10-1
CDR3aa: CASSLPGPMGAFF; CDR3nt: TGCGCCAGCAGCTTGCCAGGGCCCATGGGAGCTTTCTTT; d_gene: NA; len: 13; abundance: few; j_gene: TRBJ1-1; v_gene: TRBV5-1
CDR3aa: CSVESQGVGGYTF; CDR3nt: TGCAGCGTTGAAAGCCAGGGGGTTGGTGGCTACACCTTC; d_gene: TRBD1; len: 13; abundance: NA; j_gene: TRBJ1-2; v_gene: TRBV29-1
CDR3aa: CASSEGRETQYF; CDR3nt: TGTGCCAGCAGTGAGGGGAGGGAGACCCAGTACTTC; d_gene: NA; len: 12; abundance: few; j_gene: TRBJ2-5; v_gene: TRBV6-1
CDR3aa: CASSPIGGSAGGGETQYF; CDR3nt: TGTGCCAGCAGCCCGATAGGGGGCTCAGCGGGGGGCGGAGAGACCCAGTACTTC; d_gene: TRBD2; len: 18; abundance: NA; j_gene: TRBJ2-5; v_gene: TRBV7-9
CDR3aa: CASSEARGSNSPLHF; CDR3nt: TGTGCCAGCAGTGAAGCGCGGGGGAGTAATTCACCCCTCCACTTT; d_gene: NA; len: 15; abundance: NA; j_gene: TRBJ1-6; v_gene: TRBV2
CDR3aa: CASNGPALEQYF; CDR3nt: TGTGCCAGCAATGGGCCCGCCCTCGAGCAGTACTTC; d_gene: NA; len: 12; abundance: few; j_gene: TRBJ2-7; v_gene: TRBV2
CDR3aa: CSADVRTSLRDTQYF; CDR3nt: TGCAGCGCCGACGTGCGGACTAGTCTCAGAGATACGCAGTATTTT; d_gene: TRBD2; len: 15; abundance: NA; j_gene: TRBJ2-3; v_gene: TRBV29-1
CDR3aa: CSVLGLEASYEQYF; CDR3nt: TGCAGCGTCCTTGGACTGGAGGCCTCCTACGAGCAGTACTTC; d_gene: NA; len: 14; abundance: NA; j_gene: TRBJ2-7; v_gene: TRBV29-1
CDR3aa: CASSPGTYTEAFF; CDR3nt: TGTGCCAGCAGCCCCGGGACATACACTGAAGCTTTCTTT; d_gene: NA; len: 13; abundance: NA; j_gene: TRBJ1-1; v_gene: TRBV16
CDR3aa: CASSTKGTGHLEQYF; CDR3nt: TGTGCCAGCAGCACGAAAGGGACAGGGCACCTCGAGCAGTACTTC; d_gene: TRBD1; len: 15; abundance: NA; j_gene: TRBJ2-7; v_gene: TRBV11-2
CDR3aa: CASSDPQLAGNYNEQFF; CDR3nt: TGTGCCAGCAGCGACCCCCAACTAGCGGGGAATTACAATGAGCAGTTCTTC; d_gene: TRBD2; len: 17; abundance: NA; j_gene: TRBJ2-1; v_gene: TRBV27
CDR3aa: CASSYSGTGGTGELFF; CDR3nt: TGTGCCAGCAGTTACTCAGGGACAGGGGGCACCGGGGAGCTGTTTTTT; d_gene: TRBD1; len: 16; abundance: few; j_gene: TRBJ2-2; v_gene: TRBV6-5
CDR3aa: CASSPSDFSYEQYF; CDR3nt: TGCGCCAGCAGTCCTAGCGATTTCTCCTACGAGCAGTACTTC; d_gene: NA; len: 14; abundance: NA; j_gene: TRBJ2-7; v_gene: TRBV5-1
CDR3aa: CASSLFLRTGAFEQYF; CDR3nt: TGTGCCAGCAGCTTATTCCTCAGGACAGGGGCTTTCGAGCAGTACTTC; d_gene: TRBD1; len: 16; abundance: few; j_gene: TRBJ2-7; v_gene: TRBV5-5
CDR3aa: CASRQNNEQFF; CDR3nt: TGTGCCAGCAGACAGAATAATGAGCAGTTCTTC; d_gene: NA; len: 11; abundance: NA; j_gene: TRBJ2-1; v_gene: TRBV28
CDR3aa: CASSQQGVGSPLHF; CDR3nt: TGTGCCAGCAGCCAACAGGGAGTGGGATCACCCCTCCACTTT; d_gene: NA; len: 14; abundance: NA; j_gene: TRBJ1-6; v_gene: TRBV6-4